The 25 T cell receptor beta chains below were found in one sample sequenced in a study of control samples from healthy donors and cancer patients. The repertoire was sequenced with immunoSEQ multiplex PCR; TCRdb's copy has only in-frame clones and lacks some. The sample lists approximately 82,000 clones; about 90% were seen once. Sample: blood. The receptors were gathered from a man aged 45-65 years in good health.

The rearrangement links TRBV29-1 to TRBJ1-5, with no clear D. Trimming removed 6 bases from V and 1 base from J, with 10 bases in between. Germline loops: CDR1 SQVTM, CDR2 ANQGSEA. The CDR3 is made up of 13 amino acids. The CDR3 loop reads CSVLRESNQPQHF. The DNA of the CDR3 is TGCAGCGTATTGAGGGAAAGCAATCAGCCCCAGCATTTT.

The chain is built from TRBV13 and TRBJ2-5; 8 bases are shared with TRBD2. V lost 3 bases to trimming and J lost 3 bases; unmatched junction nucleotides: 9. The length of the CDR3 is 16 residues. Per germline, CDR1 PRHDT and CDR2 FYEKMQ (reference sequence). CDR3 sequence: CASSFETAGGKETQYF. As DNA, the CDR3 is TGTGCCAGCAGCTTTGAGACTGCGGGAGGTAAAGAGACCCAGTACTTC.

This chain joins TRBV9 and TRBJ2-3; D is ambiguous. Germline V gene data show CDR1 as SGDLS and CDR2 as YYNGEE. This CDR3 spans 14 amino acids. V was pared by 0 bases and J by 1 base, with 6 bases between. The CDR3 DNA follows: TGTGCCAGCAGCGTAGGCCCGCGCACAGATACGCAGTATTTT. Residues: CASSVGPRTDTQYF.

The chain combines TRBV9 with TRBJ2-1; 9 nucleotides line up with TRBD1. Trimming removed 2 bases from V and 5 bases from J; junction bases left unmatched: 11. CDR3 length: 17 amino acids. Germline V lookup: CDR1 SGDLS, CDR2 YYNGEE. DNA of the CDR3: TGTGCCAGCAGCGTTGACCCCGGGACAGGGTTCAACAATGAGCAGTTCTTC. It yields the protein CASSVDPGTGFNNEQFF.

The chain uses TRBV2 and TRBJ2-1; 7 positions agree with TRBD2. CDR3 length equals 15 residues. V gave up 2 bases and J gave up 5 bases; unmatched junction bases: 6. Germline loops: CDR1 SNHLY, CDR2 FYNNEI. The CDR3 protein is CASSEFAGEHNEQFF. CDR3 DNA sequence: TGTGCCAGCAGTGAATTTGCGGGGGAACACAATGAGCAGTTCTTC.

This clone was observed once. The chain joins TRBV4-1 to TRBJ1-4; a weak D match, TRBD1 (6 bases). The CDR3 spans 14 residues. V lost 4 bases and J 4 bases, leaving 10 bases between the germline ends. Germline V gene lookup returns CDR1 MGHRA and CDR2 YSYEKL. CDR3 coding DNA: TGCGCCAGCAGCCCCCGAGGGGGTAATGAAAAACTGTTTTTT. It codes for CASSPRGGNEKLFF.

The genes are TRBV19 and TRBJ1-5; no clear D. CDR1 is LNHDA and CDR2 is SQIVND in the germline V gene (reference sequence). The CDR3 has 15 amino acids. With 4 bases removed from V and 1 base from J, the gap between germline ends came to 11 bases. CDR3 amino acids: CASSTQYRSNQPQHF. DNA for the CDR3: TGTGCCAGTAGTACGCAGTATCGGAGCAATCAGCCCCAGCATTTT.

This chain links TRBV7-2 with TRBJ1-6, with no clear D. V was trimmed by 3 bases and J by 5 bases, leaving 11 bases between them. In germline, CDR1 is SGHTA, CDR2 FQGNSA. This CDR3 comprises 15 residues. For the CDR3, the DNA is TGTGCCAGCAGCTTGTATGAGGCCAATAATTCACCCCTCCACTTT. Translating gives CASSLYEANNSPLHF. The complete variable domain, with remaining parts taken from reference TRBV7-2 and TRBJ1-6, reads GAGVSQSPSNKVTEKGKDVELRCDPISGHTALYWYRQSLGQGLEFLIYFQGNSAPDKSGLPSDRFSAERTGGSVSTLTIQRTQQEDSAVYLCASSLYEANNSPLHFGNGTRLTVT.

The CDR3 region is CASSQDQGSNQPQHF. The CDR3 DNA is TGTGCCAGCAGCCAAGATCAGGGAAGCAATCAGCCCCAGCATTTT. This sequence joins TRBV3-1 (or the pseudogene TRBV3-2) and TRBJ1-5; D possibly corresponds to TRBD1 (5 bases). CDR1 LGHDT and CDR2 YNNKEL come from the germline V gene (reference sequence). The CDR3 is 15 residues long. The V gene lost 0 bases and the J gene lost 1 base, with 7 bases spanning the gap.

This chain uses TRBV20-1 with TRBJ1-2; 7 bases agree with TRBD1. Germline V CDR1 and CDR2: DFQATT, SNEGSKA (reference sequence). The CDR3 length is 13 residues. The junction had 8 bases not matched to a gene; V was cut back by 3 bases and J by 7 bases. CDR3 protein: CSASLQGRGGYTF. The CDR3 DNA sequence: TGCAGTGCTAGTTTACAGGGGAGAGGTGGCTACACCTTC.

This clone has just one count. V usage is TRBV7-6 and J usage is TRBJ2-2; 7 bases match TRBD1. V gave up 9 bases and J gave up 7 bases; unmatched junction bases: 5. Germline V gene lookup returns CDR1 SGHVS and CDR2 FNYEAQ. This CDR3 region has 12 residues. As DNA, the CDR3 is TGTGCCAGTAGGGGGCTGAACGGGGAGCTGTTTTTT. Its translation: CASRGLNGELFF.

The rearrangement joins TRBV28 to TRBJ2-6; D call uncertain. The length of the CDR3 is 15 residues. Between the trimmed V and J ends, which lost 5 bases and 1 base, there was a span of 9 bases. Germline V gene data show CDR1 as MDHEN and CDR2 as SYDVKM. In DNA, the CDR3 is TGTGCCAGCAGTGCCTTAAGTTCTGGGGCCAACGTCCTGACTTTC. This encodes CASSALSSGANVLTF.

The genes are TRBV24-1 and TRBJ1-2; 8 bases align to TRBD1. CDR1 and CDR2 from the germline V gene are KGHDR and SFDVKD. The CDR3 contains 15 residues. V trimming: 4 bases; J trimming: 4 bases; junction bases outside the gene matches: 7. CDR3 sequence (DNA): TGTGCCACCAGTGACCCCGGACAGGGAATCTATGGCTACACCTTC. It specifies CATSDPGQGIYGYTF.

The count of this clone is one. The V gene is TRBV19, the J gene TRBJ2-3; 9 nucleotides match TRBD2. This CDR3 is 15 amino acids long. The ends lost 3 bases at V and 3 bases at J; junction bases unmatched: 4. CDR1 LNHDA and CDR2 SQIVND come from the germline V gene (reference sequence). The CDR3 loop is CASSISSGATDTQYF. The CDR3, as DNA: TGTGCCAGTAGTATTTCTAGCGGGGCGACAGATACGCAGTATTTT.

V usage is TRBV7-2 and J usage is TRBJ1-1; D is perhaps TRBD1 (6 bases). The V gene's germline CDR1 is SGHTA and CDR2 FQGNSA. V lost 5 bases and J lost 1, with 11 bases in between. The CDR3 loop spans 14 amino acids. CDR3: CASSPGAANTEAFF. CDR3 in DNA: TGTGCCAGCAGCCCGGGGGCAGCGAACACTGAAGCTTTCTTT.

This rearrangement joins TRBV30 to TRBJ2-1, with 11 bases identical to TRBD2. The germline CDR1 and CDR2 sequences are GTSNPN and SVGIG (reference sequence). CDR3 length: 14 amino acids. CDR3 DNA: TGTGCTGCACCCACTAGCGGGAGCTACAATGAGCAGTTCTTC. Amino acids: CAAPTSGSYNEQFF.

This clone showed up just a few times. V and J are TRBV2 and TRBJ1-5; D call uncertain. CDR1 and CDR2 (germline): SNHLY, FYNNEI. With 6 bases removed from V and 6 bases from J, the gap between germline ends came to 12 bases. This CDR3 region has 13 residues. The CDR3 spells CASSQSGGQPQHF. The CDR3 DNA follows: TGTGCCAGCAGCCAATCGGGAGGTCAGCCCCAGCATTTT.

This chain links TRBV2 with TRBJ1-5; D is ambiguous. Trimming left V 4 bases short and J 7 bases short, with 8 bases between. This CDR3 region has 12 residues. In germline, CDR1 is SNHLY, CDR2 FYNNEI. CDR3: CASSGPQQPQHF. In nucleotides, the CDR3 is TGTGCCAGCAGTGGACCCCAACAGCCCCAGCATTTT.

The rearrangement links TRBV5-4 to TRBJ2-3; TRBD2 agrees at 9 bases. V was pared by 2 bases and J by 4 bases, with 2 bases of the junction left unmatched. In germline, CDR1 is SGHNT, CDR2 YYREEE (reference sequence). CDR3 length: 14 amino acids. CDR3 sequence (DNA): TGTGCCAGCAGCTTTAGCGGGAGCGCAGATACGCAGTATTTT. Translating gives CASSFSGSADTQYF. Complete variable domain (other parts from reference TRBV5-4 and TRBJ2-3): ETGVTQSPTHLIKTRGQQVTLRCSSQSGHNTVSWYQQALGQGPQFIFQYYREEENGRGNFPPRFSGLQFPNYSSELNVNALELDDSALYLCASSFSGSADTQYFGPGTRLTVL.

V usage is TRBV9 and J usage is TRBJ2-1; 14 positions agree with TRBD2. The ends lost 3 bases at V and 4 bases at J; junction bases unmatched: 3. CDR3 length: 16 residues. Germline V lookup: CDR1 SGDLS, CDR2 YYNGEE. DNA of the CDR3: TGTGCCAGCAGCGCCAGACTAGCGGGAGGGTACAATGAGCAGTTCTTC. Translated: CASSARLAGGYNEQFF.

The chain combines TRBV19 with TRBJ2-2; D perhaps matches TRBD1 (6 bases). V lost 2 bases and J 1 base, leaving 11 bases between the germline ends. This CDR3 has 16 amino acids. CDR1 is LNHDA and CDR2 is SQIVND in the germline V gene (reference sequence). In DNA form, the CDR3 reads TGTGCCAGTAGTATATTTTCGGGACAGAACACCGGGGAGCTGTTTTTT. Its translation: CASSIFSGQNTGELFF.

The J gene is TRBJ2-7, the V gene TRBV13; D is possibly TRBD1 (5 bases). This CDR3 is built from 16 residues. Trimming left V 5 bases short and J 2 bases short, with 19 bases between. Germline V gene lookup returns CDR1 PRHDT and CDR2 FYEKMQ (reference sequence). In nucleotides, the CDR3 is TGTGCCAGCAGCCTATATACTGCGGCAGGGACCTACGAGCAGTACGTC. Translation gives CASSLYTAAGTYEQYV.

The rearrangement links TRBV5-1 to TRBJ1-2, with no clear D. This CDR3 region has 14 residues. Trimming took off 0 bases at V and 2 bases at J, with 8 bases between the two ends. CDR1 and CDR2 from the germline V gene are SGHRS and YFSETQ. The CDR3 spells CASSLGGENYGYTF. In nucleotides, the CDR3 is TGCGCCAGCAGCTTGGGGGGAGAAAACTATGGCTACACCTTC.

About this clone itself: Other nucleotide sequences in the sample specify the same CDR3. The chain combines TRBV7-2 with TRBJ2-5; 8 positions match TRBD1. From germline, CDR1 is SGHTA and CDR2 FQGNSA. This CDR3 region has 14 residues. J lost 5 bases, V lost 3 bases, and 5 bases had no gene match. CDR3 sequence: CASSFQGAGETQYF. CDR3 in DNA: TGTGCCAGCAGCTTCCAGGGGGCCGGGGAGACCCAGTACTTC. Drawing the rest from reference TRBV7-2 and TRBJ2-5, the complete variable domain is GAGVSQSPSNKVTEKGKDVELRCDPISGHTALYWYRQSLGQGLEFLIYFQGNSAPDKSGLPSDRFSAERTGGSVSTLTIQRTQQEDSAVYLCASSFQGAGETQYFGPGTRLLVL.

CDR3 DNA: TGTGCCAGCAGCCCCGGACAGGGAAGGAACGAGCAGTACTTC. Protein sequence: CASSPGQGRNEQYF. The V and J genes are TRBV7-6 and TRBJ2-7; TRBD1 matches 8 bases. Germline assignment: CDR1 SGHVS and CDR2 FNYEAQ. CDR3 length: 14 amino acids. V dropped 5 bases and J dropped 5; count of bases not matched to a gene: 8.